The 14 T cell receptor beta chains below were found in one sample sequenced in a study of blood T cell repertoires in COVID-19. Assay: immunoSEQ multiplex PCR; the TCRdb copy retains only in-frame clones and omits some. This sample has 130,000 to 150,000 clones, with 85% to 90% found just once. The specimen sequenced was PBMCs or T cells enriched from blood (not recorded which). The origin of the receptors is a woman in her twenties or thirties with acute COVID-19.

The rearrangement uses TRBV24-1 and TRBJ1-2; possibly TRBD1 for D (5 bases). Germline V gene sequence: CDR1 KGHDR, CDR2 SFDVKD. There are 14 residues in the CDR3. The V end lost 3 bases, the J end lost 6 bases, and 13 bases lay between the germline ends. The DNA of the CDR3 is TGTGCCACCAGTGATCAGCAGGGCCGAGATGGCTACACCTTC. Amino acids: CATSDQQGRDGYTF.

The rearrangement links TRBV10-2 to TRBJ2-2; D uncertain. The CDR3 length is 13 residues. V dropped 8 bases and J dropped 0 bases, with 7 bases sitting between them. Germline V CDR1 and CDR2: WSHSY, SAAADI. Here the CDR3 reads CASRVTNTGELFF. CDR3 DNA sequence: TGCGCCAGCCGGGTTACGAACACCGGGGAGCTGTTTTTT.

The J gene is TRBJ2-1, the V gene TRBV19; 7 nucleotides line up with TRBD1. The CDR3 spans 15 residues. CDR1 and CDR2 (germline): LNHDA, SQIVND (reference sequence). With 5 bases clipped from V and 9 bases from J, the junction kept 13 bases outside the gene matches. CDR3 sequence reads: CASSPLGQAVSEQFF. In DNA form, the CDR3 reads TGTGCCAGTAGTCCTCTCGGACAGGCGGTCTCTGAGCAGTTCTTC.

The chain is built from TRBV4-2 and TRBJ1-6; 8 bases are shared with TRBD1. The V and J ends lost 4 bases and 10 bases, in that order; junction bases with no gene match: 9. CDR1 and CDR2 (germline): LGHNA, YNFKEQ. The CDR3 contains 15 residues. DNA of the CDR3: TGTGCCAGCAGCCGACCACAGGGGGATGAGTCACCCCTCCACTTT. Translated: CASSRPQGDESPLHF.

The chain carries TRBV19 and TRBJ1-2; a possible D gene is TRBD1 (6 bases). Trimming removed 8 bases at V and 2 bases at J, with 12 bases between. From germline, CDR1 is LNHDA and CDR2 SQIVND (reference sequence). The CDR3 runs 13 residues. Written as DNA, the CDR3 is TGTGCCAGTCACAGGGACCAGAACTATGGCTACACCTTC. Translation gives CASHRDQNYGYTF.

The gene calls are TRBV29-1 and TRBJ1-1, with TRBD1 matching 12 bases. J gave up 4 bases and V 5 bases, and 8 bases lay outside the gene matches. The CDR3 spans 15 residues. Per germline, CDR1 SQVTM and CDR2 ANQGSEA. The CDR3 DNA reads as TGCAGCGTTCTGGGACAGGGGGCATACGGCACTGAAGCTTTCTTT. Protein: CSVLGQGAYGTEAFF.

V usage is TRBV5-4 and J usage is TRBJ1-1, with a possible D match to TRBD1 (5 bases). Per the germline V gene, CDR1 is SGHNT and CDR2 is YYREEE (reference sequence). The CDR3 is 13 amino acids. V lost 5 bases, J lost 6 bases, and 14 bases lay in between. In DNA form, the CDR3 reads TGTGCCAGCAGTTCCACCAGGGTCGCTGAAGCTTTCTTT. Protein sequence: CASSSTRVAEAFF.

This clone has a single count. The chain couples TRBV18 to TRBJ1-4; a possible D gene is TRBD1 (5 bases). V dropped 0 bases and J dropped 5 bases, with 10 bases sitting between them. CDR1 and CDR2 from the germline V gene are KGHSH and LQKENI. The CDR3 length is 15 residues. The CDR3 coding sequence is TGTGCCAGCTCACCACCGGGGCGACAGAATGAAAAACTGTTTTTT. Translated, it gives CASSPPGRQNEKLFF.

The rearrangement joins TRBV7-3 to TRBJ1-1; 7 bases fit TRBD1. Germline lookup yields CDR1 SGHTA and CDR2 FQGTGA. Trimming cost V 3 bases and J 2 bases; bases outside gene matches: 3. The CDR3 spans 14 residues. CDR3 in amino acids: CASSLAGGNTEAFF. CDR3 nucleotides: TGTGCCAGCAGCTTGGCAGGGGGTAACACTGAAGCTTTCTTT.

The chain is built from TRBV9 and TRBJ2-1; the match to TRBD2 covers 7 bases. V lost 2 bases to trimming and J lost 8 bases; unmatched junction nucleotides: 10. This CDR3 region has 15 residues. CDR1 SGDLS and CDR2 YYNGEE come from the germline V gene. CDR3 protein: CASSVLPAGFHEQFF. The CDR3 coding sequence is TGTGCCAGCAGCGTTCTCCCAGCGGGATTCCATGAGCAGTTCTTC.

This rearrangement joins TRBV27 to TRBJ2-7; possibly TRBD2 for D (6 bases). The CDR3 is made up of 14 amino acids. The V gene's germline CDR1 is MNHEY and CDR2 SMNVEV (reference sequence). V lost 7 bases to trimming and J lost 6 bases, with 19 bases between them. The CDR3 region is CASTPGGAASEQYF. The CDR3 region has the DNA TGTGCCAGCACCCCCGGAGGGGCCGCAAGCGAGCAGTACTTC.

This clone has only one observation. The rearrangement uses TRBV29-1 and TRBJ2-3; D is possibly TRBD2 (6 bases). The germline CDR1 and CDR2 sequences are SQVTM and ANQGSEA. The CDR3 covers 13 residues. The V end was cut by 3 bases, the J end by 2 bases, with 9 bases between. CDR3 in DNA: TGCAGCGTTGAGGGGGGAGACACAGATACGCAGTATTTT. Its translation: CSVEGGDTDTQYF.

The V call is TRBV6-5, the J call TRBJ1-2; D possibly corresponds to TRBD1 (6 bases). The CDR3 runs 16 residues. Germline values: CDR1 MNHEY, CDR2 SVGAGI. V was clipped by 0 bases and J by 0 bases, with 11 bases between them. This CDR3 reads CASSYSRGASNYGYTF. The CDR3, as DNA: TGTGCCAGCAGTTACTCTCGGGGGGCCTCTAACTATGGCTACACCTTC.

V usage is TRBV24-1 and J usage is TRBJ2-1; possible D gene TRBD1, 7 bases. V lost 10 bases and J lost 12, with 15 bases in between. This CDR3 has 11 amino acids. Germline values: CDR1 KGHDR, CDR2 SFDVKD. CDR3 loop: CATSGGLGQFF. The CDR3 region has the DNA TGTGCCACTTCAGGGGGACTGGGGCAGTTCTTC.